The 15 T cell receptor beta chains below come from one sample, sequenced in a study of T cells after yellow fever vaccination. Via MiXCR, TCRdb re-called the 5' RACE reads, giving one row per CDR3 protein. The sample includes around 72,000 distinct CDR3 sequences, around 7% seen only once; the top ten take roughly 30%. The sample here was CD8+ T cells sorted from PBMCs, taken less than 11 days after the first yellow fever vaccination. These TCRs come from a man aged 18 to 30 who received the YFV17D yellow fever vaccine.

This clonotype was picked up a small number of times. V usage is TRBV7-2 and J usage is TRBJ1-5, with TRBD1 matching 7 bases. The J segment lost 6 bases and the V segment lost 6 bases, leaving 11 bases of the junction unmatched. CDR1 SGHTA and CDR2 FQGNSA come from the germline V gene. The CDR3 spans 15 residues. CDR3 coding DNA: TGTGCCAGCAGTCGGACAGGATCAGAAGGTCAGCCCCAGCATTTT. Translated, it gives CASSRTGSEGQPQHF.

This clonotype was detected only a few times. V usage is TRBV13 and J usage is TRBJ2-2; D tentatively fits TRBD1 or TRBD2 (5 bases each). The CDR3 loop spans 17 amino acids. Germline lookup yields CDR1 PRHDT and CDR2 FYEKMQ (reference sequence). The germline V and J ends were trimmed by 1 base and 7 bases, with 19 bases remaining between them. The CDR3 nucleotides are TGTGCCAGCAGCTTAGCCCCCCAGGGCTCCGGGGTCGGGGAGCTGTTTTTT. It yields the protein CASSLAPQGSGVGELFF.

This clonotype turned up a few times. The genes are TRBV12-3 or TRBV12-4 and TRBJ1-2; weak D call: TRBD1 (6 bases). The CDR3 totals 16 residues. The V end lost 5 bases, the J end lost 0 bases, and 16 bases lay between the germline ends. The CDR3 loop is CASSPGVVGANYGYTF. The CDR3 bases are TGTGCCAGCAGTCCAGGGGTCGTGGGGGCTAACTATGGCTACACCTTC.

This clonotype was detected ten times or more. The V gene is TRBV7-6, the J gene TRBJ2-3; 10 bases align to TRBD2. J was trimmed by 2 bases and V by 3 bases; bases with no gene match: 8. The CDR3 spans 17 residues. Germline V gene lookup returns CDR1 SGHVS and CDR2 FNYEAQ. CDR3 DNA: TGTGCCAGCAGCTTGTCTAGCGGGGGTTTGATCACAGATACGCAGTATTTT. Protein product: CASSLSSGGLITDTQYF.

This clonotype was observed a few times. V is TRBV10-3 and J is TRBJ2-7; TRBD1 aligns across 12 bases. The CDR3 loop spans 14 amino acids. V shed 8 bases and J 7 bases; nucleotides not matched to a gene: 9. Germline CDR1 ENHRY, CDR2 SYGVKD. In nucleotides, the CDR3 is TGTGCCATCGGACCGGGACAGGGGGCGGGGGAGCAGTACTTC. Translating it yields CAIGPGQGAGEQYF.

This clonotype has just one count. One base away lies a much larger clone, so this may be a sequencing read error. CDR3 nucleotide sequence: TGTGCCAGCAGCTTCGCAAGCGGGGGCATTGTGATGTATGAGCAGTTCTTC. Its translation: CASSFASGGIVMYEQFF. The rearrangement uses TRBV7-6 and TRBJ2-1; 8 nucleotides line up with TRBD2. The junction had 15 bases not matched to a gene; V was cut back by 3 bases and J by 8 bases. Looked up from germline, CDR1 is SGHVS and CDR2 is FNYEAQ. The CDR3 consists of 17 residues.

This clonotype was picked up many times. The rearrangement joins TRBV6-6 to TRBJ2-1; the D gene is possibly TRBD1 (5 bases). Trimming left V 5 bases short and J 4 bases short, with 9 bases between. Germline CDR1 and CDR2: MNHNY and SVGAGI (reference sequence). The CDR3 spans 13 residues. CDR3 nucleotide sequence: TGTGCCAGCAGTGGTTCAGGGTACAATGAGCAGTTCTTC. Protein product: CASSGSGYNEQFF.

This clonotype was recorded many times. The chain links TRBV7-9 to TRBJ2-3, with unresolved D. The CDR3 is 16 amino acids. V lost 2 bases and J 0 bases, leaving 12 bases between the germline ends. Germline V gene data show CDR1 as SEHNR and CDR2 as FQNEAQ (reference sequence). In nucleotides, the CDR3 is TGTGCCAGCAGCTTATTAACACAAGCTAGCACAGATACGCAGTATTTT. Protein sequence: CASSLLTQASTDTQYF. The whole variable domain, filled in from reference TRBV7-9 and TRBJ2-3, reads DTGVSQNPRHKITKRGQNVTFRCDPISEHNRLYWYRQTLGQGPEFLTYFQNEAQLEKSRLLSDRFSAERPKGSFSTLEIQRTEQGDSAMYLCASSLLTQASTDTQYFGPGTRLTVL.

This clonotype was counted many times. The rearrangement uses TRBV7-9 and TRBJ1-5; D uncertain. Trimming cost V 3 bases and J 3 bases, with 12 bases left between them. The CDR3 sequence is 15 residues long. Germline CDR1 and CDR2: SEHNR and FQNEAQ (reference sequence). CDR3 amino acids: CASSFSQTDNQPQHF. The CDR3 nucleotides are TGTGCCAGCAGCTTCTCACAGACTGACAATCAGCCCCAGCATTTT.

The table lists this clonotype with many counts. The chain joins TRBV15 to TRBJ2-7; D unresolved. Germline V gives CDR1 LNHNV, CDR2 YYDKDF (reference sequence). V lost 0 bases and J lost 2, with 5 bases in between. The CDR3 sequence is 13 residues long. The chain's CDR3 is CATSRDSAYEQYF. CDR3 in DNA: TGTGCCACCAGCAGAGATTCGGCCTACGAGCAGTACTTC. The variable domain in full, completed from reference TRBV15 and TRBJ2-7, reads DAMVIQNPRYQVTQFGKPVTLSCSQTLNHNVMYWYQQKSSQAPKLLFHYYDKDFNNEADTPDNFQSRRPNTSFCFLDIRSPGLGDTAMYLCATSRDSAYEQYFGPGTRLTVT.

This clonotype was recorded a few times. This chain joins TRBV7-6 and TRBJ2-2; D tentatively reads TRBD1 or TRBD2 (6 bases each). Trimming cost V 5 bases and J 1 base, with 11 bases left between them. The CDR3 runs to 15 residues. Germline CDR1 SGHVS, CDR2 FNYEAQ. The CDR3 coding sequence is TGTGCCAGCAGCCCAAGGGGGGTGAACACCGGGGAGCTGTTTTTT. It translates to CASSPRGVNTGELFF.

This clonotype was observed at least ten times. The V and J genes are TRBV20-1 and TRBJ2-2; D might be TRBD2 (5 bases). The CDR3 is made up of 16 amino acids. V gave up 0 bases and J gave up 1 base, with 12 bases separating them. The germline gives CDR1 DFQATT, CDR2 SNEGSKA (reference sequence). For the CDR3, the DNA is TGCAGTGCTAGAGATCTTGACGGGGTGAACACCGGGGAGCTGTTTTTT. It translates to CSARDLDGVNTGELFF.

By its share, this clonotype is medium-sized. The chain couples TRBV6-5 to TRBJ1-1; D ambiguous. This CDR3 region has 15 residues. With 1 base removed from V and 4 bases from J, the gap between germline ends came to 13 bases. Looked up from germline, CDR1 is MNHEY and CDR2 is SVGAGI. CDR3 region: CASSYYPGRGTEAFF. The CDR3 DNA follows: TGTGCCAGCAGTTACTACCCCGGTCGGGGCACTGAAGCTTTCTTT.

There are a few counts of this clonotype. The CDR3 DNA follows: TGTGCCAGCACCCTGCGGGGGGACCTCTACAATGAGCAGTTCTTC. Residues: CASTLRGDLYNEQFF. V usage is TRBV27 and J usage is TRBJ2-1; 8 bases are a match to TRBD2. Germline V gives CDR1 MNHEY, CDR2 SMNVEV (reference sequence). Trimming took 7 bases from V and 3 from J; bases not matched to a gene: 8. This CDR3 contains 15 residues.

In its sample, this clonotype was seen many times. The chain uses TRBV5-1 and TRBJ2-7; D unclear. Germline-derived CDR1 and CDR2 are SGHRS and YFSETQ. This CDR3 spans 13 amino acids. V gave up 1 base and J gave up 4 bases, with 9 bases separating them. For the CDR3, the DNA is TGCGCCAGCAGCTTGAATCTTTTTTACGAGCAGTACTTC. Amino acids: CASSLNLFYEQYF.